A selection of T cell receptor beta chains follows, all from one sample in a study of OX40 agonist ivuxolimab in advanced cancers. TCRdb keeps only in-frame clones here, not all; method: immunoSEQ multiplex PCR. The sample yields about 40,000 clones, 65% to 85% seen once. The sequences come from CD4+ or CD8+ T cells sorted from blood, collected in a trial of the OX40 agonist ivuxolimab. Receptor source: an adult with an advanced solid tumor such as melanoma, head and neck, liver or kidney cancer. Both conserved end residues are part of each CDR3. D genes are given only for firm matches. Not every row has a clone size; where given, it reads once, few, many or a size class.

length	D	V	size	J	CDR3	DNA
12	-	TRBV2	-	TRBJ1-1	CARGRLNTEAFF	TGTGCCAGGGGACGGTTGAACACTGAAGCTTTCTTT
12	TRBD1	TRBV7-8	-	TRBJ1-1	CASSETDRGYIF	TGTGCCAGCAGCGAGACGGACAGGGGATACATATTT
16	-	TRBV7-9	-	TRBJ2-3	CASSLDPPRGGDTQYF	TGTGCCAGCAGCTTAGATCCTCCTAGGGGGGGAGATACGCAGTATTTT
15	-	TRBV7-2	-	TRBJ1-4	CASSLAGKWDEKLFF	TGTGCCAGCAGCTTAGCGGGGAAGTGGGATGAAAAACTGTTTTTT
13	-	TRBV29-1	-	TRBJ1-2	CSVEDPGKGGYTF	TGCAGCGTTGAAGATCCCGGGAAAGGGGGCTACACCTTC
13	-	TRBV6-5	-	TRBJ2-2	CASRPSVTGELFF	TGTGCCAGCAGGCCTAGCGTGACCGGGGAGCTGTTTTTT
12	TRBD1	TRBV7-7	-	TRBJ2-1	CASSPDRVEQFF	TGTGCTAGCAGCCCAGACAGGGTTGAGCAGTTCTTC
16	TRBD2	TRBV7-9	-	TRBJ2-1	CASSPPGLAGYNEQFF	TGTGCCAGCAGCCCCCCGGGACTAGCGGGGTACAATGAGCAGTTCTTC
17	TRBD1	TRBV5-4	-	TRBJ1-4	CASSSKIAGQENEKLFF	TGTGCCAGCAGTTCCAAGATTGCGGGACAGGAAAATGAAAAACTGTTTTTT
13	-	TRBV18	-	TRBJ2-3	CASSPPNGDTQYF	TGTGCCAGCTCACCCCCAAATGGGGATACGCAGTATTTT
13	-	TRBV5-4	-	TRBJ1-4	CASSKDNRDKLFF	TGTGCCAGCAGCAAGGACAACCGGGACAAGCTGTTTTTT
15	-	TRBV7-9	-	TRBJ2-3	CASSVLGSGTDTQYF	TGTGCCAGCAGCGTGCTAGGCTCCGGCACAGATACGCAGTATTTT
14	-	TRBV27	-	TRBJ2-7	CASSRVGLPYEQYF	TGTGCCAGCAGTCGAGTAGGACTCCCCTACGAGCAGTACTTC
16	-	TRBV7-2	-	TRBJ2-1	CASSAQGGLAYNEQFF	TGTGCCAGCAGCGCCCAGGGGGGACTCGCCTACAATGAGCAGTTCTTC
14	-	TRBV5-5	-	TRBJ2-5	CASSLVQSTETQYF	TGTGCCAGCAGCTTGGTTCAGTCTACGGAGACCCAGTACTTC
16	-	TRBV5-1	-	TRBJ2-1	CASSFLSTLPFDEQFF	TGCGCCAGCAGCTTCCTTTCGACTTTGCCTTTCGATGAGCAGTTCTTC
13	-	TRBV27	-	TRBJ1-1	CASSTGSNTEAFF	TGTGCCAGCAGTACCGGCAGTAACACTGAAGCTTTCTTT
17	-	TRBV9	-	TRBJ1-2	CASSAPTGPGVSYGYTF	TGTGCCAGCAGCGCACCGACAGGTCCAGGGGTGTCCTATGGCTACACCTTC
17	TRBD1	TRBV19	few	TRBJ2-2	CASSIRGGQGAIGELFF	TGTGCCAGTAGTATTCGGGGCGGACAGGGGGCTATCGGGGAGCTGTTTTTT
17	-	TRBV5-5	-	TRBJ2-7	CASSPPPGHQSSYEQYF	TGTGCCAGCAGCCCGCCACCGGGACATCAGAGCTCCTACGAGCAGTACTTC
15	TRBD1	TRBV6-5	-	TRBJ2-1	CASSDAGTGRNEQFF	TGTGCCAGCAGCGATGCCGGGACAGGGAGGAATGAGCAGTTCTTC
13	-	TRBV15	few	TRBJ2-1	CATRREFPHEQFF	TGTGCCACCAGACGGGAGTTCCCCCATGAGCAGTTCTTC